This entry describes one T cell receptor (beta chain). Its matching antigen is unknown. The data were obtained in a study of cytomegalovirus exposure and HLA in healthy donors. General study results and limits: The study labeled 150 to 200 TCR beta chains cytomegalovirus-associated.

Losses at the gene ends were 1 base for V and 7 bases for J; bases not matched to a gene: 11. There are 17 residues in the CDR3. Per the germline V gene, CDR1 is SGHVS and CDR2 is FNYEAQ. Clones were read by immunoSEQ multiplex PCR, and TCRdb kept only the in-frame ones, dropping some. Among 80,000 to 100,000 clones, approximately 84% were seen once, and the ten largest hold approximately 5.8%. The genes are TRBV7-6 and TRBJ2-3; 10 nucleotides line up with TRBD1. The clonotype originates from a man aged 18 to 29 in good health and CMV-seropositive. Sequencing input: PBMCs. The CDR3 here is CASSLDGQGVVTHTQYF. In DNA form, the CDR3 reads TGTGCCAGCAGCTTAGATGGACAGGGGGTCGTCACTCATACGCAGTATTTT. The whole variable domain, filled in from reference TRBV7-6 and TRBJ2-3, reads GAGVSQSPRYKVTKRGQDVALRCDPISGHVSLYWYRQALGQGPEFLTYFNYEAQQDKSGLPNDRFSAERPEGSISTLTIQRTEQRDSAMYRCASSLDGQGVVTHTQYFGPGTRLTVL.